The table lists the clone carrying this T cell receptor beta chain with many counts. Its antigen is still unknown. The data were obtained in a study of T cells in Graves' hyperthyroidism and ophthalmopathy. Study outcomes and limitations: Among thyroid clonotypes expanded above 0.001, most also appeared in blood. Model predictions of ophthalmopathy came a median roughly 6.7 months before onset.

The CDR3 sequence is 14 residues long. Losses at the gene ends were 2 bases for V and 2 bases for J; bases not matched to a gene: 1. Germline V gene sequence: CDR1 ENHRY, CDR2 SYGVKD. From RNA transcripts, TCR beta CDR3 regions were amplified. First-round RT-PCR targeting the TCR CDR3 was performed with the HTBI primer set. In TCRdb, the multiplex PCR reads were re-called with MiXCR into one record per CDR3 protein. The sample includes fewer than 550,000 distinct CDR3 sequences, around 22% of them seen just once. Patients were excluded because of uncontrolled infection, other autoimmune disease, pregnancy or lactation.

The TCR originated in a woman between 25 and 40 years old with Graves' ophthalmopathy. The rearrangement links TRBV10-3 to TRBJ1-1, with 8 bases matching TRBD1. Sequencing was done on a sample of blood. CDR3 loop: CAISEGQGNTEAFF. CDR3 nucleotide sequence: TGTGCCATCAGTGAGGGACAGGGAAACACTGAAGCTTTCTTT.